The entry below gives a single TCR beta chain sequence along with its context. Per germline, CDR1 MNHNY and CDR2 SVGAGI (reference sequence). The CDR3 is 13 residues long. The V and J ends lost 9 bases and 1 base respectively, with 12 bases between them. These data belong to a study of T-cell memory formation after mild COVID-19. Each CDR3 protein gets one entry after TCRdb re-called the 5' RACE reads with MiXCR. The sample has hundreds of thousands of distinct CDR3 sequences; 20% are singletons. The V call is TRBV6-6, the J call TRBJ1-1, with D unclear. Sequenced input: PBMCs or a T cell subset sorted from them (not recorded which). This clonotype originated in an adult woman who had mild COVID-19 (a few samples of this study predate the infection). Cell type and time point are not known. This chain's CDR3 is CASADGQNTEAFF. In nucleotides, the CDR3 is TGTGCCAGTGCGGACGGGCAGAACACTGAAGCTTTCTTT.